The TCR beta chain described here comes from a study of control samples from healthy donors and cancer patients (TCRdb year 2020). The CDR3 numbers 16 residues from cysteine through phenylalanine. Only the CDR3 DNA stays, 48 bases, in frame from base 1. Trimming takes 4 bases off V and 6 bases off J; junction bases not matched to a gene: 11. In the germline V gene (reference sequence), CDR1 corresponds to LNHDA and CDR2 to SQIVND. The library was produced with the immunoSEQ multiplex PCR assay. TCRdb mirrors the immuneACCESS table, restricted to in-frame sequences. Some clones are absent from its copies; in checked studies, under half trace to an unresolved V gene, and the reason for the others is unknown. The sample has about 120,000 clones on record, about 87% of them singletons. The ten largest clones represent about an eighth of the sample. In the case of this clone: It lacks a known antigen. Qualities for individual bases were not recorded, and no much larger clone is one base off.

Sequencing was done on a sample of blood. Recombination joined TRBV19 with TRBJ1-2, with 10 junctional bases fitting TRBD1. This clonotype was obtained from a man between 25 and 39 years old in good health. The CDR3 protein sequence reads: CASSTSTGTGANGYTF. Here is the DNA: TGTGCCAGTAGTACTTCCACCGGGACAGGGGCAAATGGCTACACCTTC.